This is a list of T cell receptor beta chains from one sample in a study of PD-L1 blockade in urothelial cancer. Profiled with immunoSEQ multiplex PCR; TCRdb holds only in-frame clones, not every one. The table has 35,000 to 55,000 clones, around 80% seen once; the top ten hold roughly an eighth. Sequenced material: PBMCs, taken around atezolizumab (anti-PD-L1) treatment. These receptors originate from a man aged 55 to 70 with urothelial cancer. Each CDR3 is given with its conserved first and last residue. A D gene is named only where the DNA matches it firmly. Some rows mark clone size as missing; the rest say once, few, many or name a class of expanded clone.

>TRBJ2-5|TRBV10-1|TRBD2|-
CASSVSASGNYETQYF
TGCGCCAGCAGTGTATCGGCTAGCGGGAATTATGAGACCCAGTACTTC
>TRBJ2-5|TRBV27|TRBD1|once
CASSAGQGGRETQYF
TGTGCCAGCAGTGCAGGACAGGGCGGTAGGGAGACCCAGTACTTC
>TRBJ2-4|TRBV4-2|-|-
CASSQEGSSTKNIQYF
TGTGCCAGCAGCCAAGAAGGGTCTAGCACAAAAAACATTCAGTACTTC
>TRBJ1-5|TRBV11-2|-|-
CASSFFEDQPQHF
TGTGCCAGCAGCTTCTTTGAGGATCAGCCCCAGCATTTT
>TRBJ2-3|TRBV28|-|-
CASRRQTDTQYF
TGTGCCAGCCGACGACAGACAGATACGCAGTATTTT
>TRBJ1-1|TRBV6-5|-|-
CASSEDSEAFF
TGCGCCAGCAGTGAGGACAGTGAAGCTTTCTTT
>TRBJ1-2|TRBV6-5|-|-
CASSYSMDRHYGYTF
TGTGCCAGCAGTTACTCGATGGACAGACACTATGGCTACACCTTC
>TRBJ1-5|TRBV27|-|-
CASSFSGSNQPQHF
TGTGCCAGCAGTTTCTCAGGATCCAATCAGCCCCAGCATTTT
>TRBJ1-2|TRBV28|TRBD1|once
CASSKSQGATYGYTF
TGTGCCAGCAGCAAATCTCAGGGGGCAACCTATGGCTACACCTTC
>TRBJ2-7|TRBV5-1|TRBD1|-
CASSGGGQGSSYEQYF
TGCGCCAGCAGCGGGGGGGGACAGGGAAGCTCCTACGAGCAGTACTTC
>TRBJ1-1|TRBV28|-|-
CASRTELGTEAFF
TGTGCCAGCCGGACAGAACTGGGGACTGAAGCTTTCTTT
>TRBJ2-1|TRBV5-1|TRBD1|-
CASSLDRGVVNEQFF
TGCGCCAGCAGCCTGGACAGGGGGGTTGTCAATGAGCAGTTCTTC
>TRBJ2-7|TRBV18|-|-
CATSPDRVVAEQYF
TGTGCCACCTCACCAGACCGGGTAGTCGCCGAGCAGTACTTC
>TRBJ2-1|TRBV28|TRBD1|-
CASTPRRTGVNNEQFF
TGTGCCAGCACCCCACGTAGGACAGGGGTCAACAATGAGCAGTTCTTC
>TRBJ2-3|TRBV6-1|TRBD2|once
CASKGLATDTQYF
TGTGCCAGCAAGGGACTAGCAACAGATACGCAGTATTTT
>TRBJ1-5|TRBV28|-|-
CASSFRQMGNQPQHF
TGTGCCAGCAGTTTCCGACAGATGGGCAATCAGCCCCAGCATTTT
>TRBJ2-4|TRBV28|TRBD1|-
CASVTGVKNIQYF
TGTGCCTCAGTGACAGGGGTCAAAAACATTCAGTACTTC
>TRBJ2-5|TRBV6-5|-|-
CASRPRPAETQYF
TGTGCCAGCAGACCTCGTCCCGCGGAGACCCAGTACTTC
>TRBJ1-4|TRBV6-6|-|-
CASQGDGLFF
TGTGCCAGCCAAGGAGATGGACTGTTTTTT
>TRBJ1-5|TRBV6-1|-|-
CASEWGDNQPQHF
TGTGCCAGCGAATGGGGGGATAACCAGCCCCAGCATTTT
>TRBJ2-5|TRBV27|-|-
CATSLLGRGIQETQYF
TGTGCCACCTCTCTCTTGGGTCGAGGGATCCAAGAGACCCAGTACTTC
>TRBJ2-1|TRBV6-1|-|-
CASSEVGWGDSSYNEQFF
TGTGCCAGCAGTGAGGTTGGGTGGGGGGACAGCTCCTACAATGAGCAGTTCTTC